This TCR beta chain was retrieved from a study of regulatory T cells in long-lasting Graves disease. Study-wide results and limits: Persistent disease samples used TRBV28, TRBJ1-2 and TRBJ2-5 preferentially.

Building of the TCR beta libraries involved iRepertoire HTBI primers and Arm-PCR of CDR3 regions. MiXCR was run by TCRdb on the multiplex PCR reads, yielding one entry per CDR3 protein. The repertoire holds around 240,000 distinct CDR3 sequences, with around 19% as singletons. Indicated time point: newly diagnosed GD, antithyroid drugs for less than 3 months. Making the TCR library involved RNA that had been extracted from PBMCs. Investigators report Graves' disease was diagnosed under American Thyroid Association guidelines. This clonotype was seen only a few times. The antigen remains undetermined. Germline-derived CDR1 and CDR2 are MNHNS and SASEGT. V was pared by 5 bases and J by 1 base, with 14 bases between. The CDR3 length is 15 residues. This sample was shared with a second study, whose subject was T cells in Graves' hyperthyroidism and ophthalmopathy. That paper notes: The study left out patients who had uncontrolled infection, other autoimmune disease, pregnancy or lactation. HTBI primers were the set used in a first-round RT-PCR of the TCR CDR3.

This chain joins TRBV6-1 and TRBJ1-1; a possible D gene is TRBD1 (6 bases). This clonotype was sampled from a woman aged 25-40 years with Graves disease. Specimen: peripheral blood mononuclear cells (PBMCs), collected at new diagnosis, from a patient treated with antithyroid drugs. CDR3 DNA sequence: TGTGCCAGCAGTACCCAGGACAGAAGGAACACTGAAGCTTTCTTT. It is translated as CASSTQDRRNTEAFF.